Each of the 17 T cell receptor beta chains below was sequenced from the same sample in a study of T-cell reconstitution after alpha-beta-depleted transplantation in children. Unique molecular identifiers tagged the TCRbeta library. TCRdb re-analysed the PCR reads in MiXCR, keeping a single row per CDR3 protein. Among hundreds of thousands of distinct CDR3 sequences listed, about an eighth were seen once. The sequenced sample was PBMCs, obtained before TCRalphabeta/CD19-depleted stem cell transplant. All receptors come from a girl aged 2 to 9 with congenital amegakaryocytic thrombocytopenia, due to receive a stem cell transplant.

This clonotype was picked up many times. This chain uses TRBV10-3 with TRBJ1-2, with D unclear. The CDR3 sequence is 14 residues long. The V gene's germline CDR1 is ENHRY and CDR2 SYGVKD. Trimming cost V 5 bases and J 8 bases, with 18 bases left between them. CDR3 sequence reads: CAISQNPLTMGYTF. Written as DNA, the CDR3 is TGTGCCATCAGTCAAAACCCCCTAACTATGGGCTACACCTTC.

This clonotype was recorded at least ten times. The chain combines TRBV5-1 with TRBJ2-2; D may match TRBD1 or TRBD2 (5 bases each). This CDR3 comprises 14 residues. Germline V lookup: CDR1 SGHRS, CDR2 YFSETQ. Trimming cost V 4 bases and J 4 bases, with 11 bases left between them. The CDR3 loop is CASSPGATTGELFF. CDR3 nucleotide sequence: TGCGCCAGCAGCCCCGGGGCCACCACCGGGGAGCTGTTTTTT. The full variable domain, its missing parts supplied by reference TRBV5-1 and TRBJ2-2, is KAGVTQTPRYLIKTRGQQVTLSCSPISGHRSVSWYQQTPGQGLQFLFEYFSETQRNKGNFPGRFSGRQFSNSRSEMNVSTLELGDSALYLCASSPGATTGELFFGEGSRLTVL.

The gene calls are TRBV5-1 and TRBJ1-2; D possibly corresponds to TRBD1 (6 bases). Deletions cut 7 bases from V and 8 bases from J, with 21 bases between. CDR1 SGHRS and CDR2 YFSETQ come from the germline V gene. This CDR3 spans 14 amino acids. CDR3 region: CASATPQQGGGYTF. In DNA, the CDR3 is TGCGCCAGCGCGACCCCCCAACAGGGTGGGGGCTACACCTTC.

This clonotype showed up many times. The chain links TRBV20-1 to TRBJ2-1; 7 bases map to TRBD2. V lost 5 bases to trimming and J lost 3 bases; unmatched junction nucleotides: 10. From germline, CDR1 is DFQATT and CDR2 SNEGSKA (reference sequence). The CDR3 extends over 15 amino acids. CDR3 loop: CSAEDPSGHYNEQFF. In DNA, the CDR3 is TGCAGTGCTGAAGATCCTAGCGGACACTACAATGAGCAGTTCTTC.

This clonotype appeared many times. This chain links TRBV29-1 with TRBJ2-7; the D is unclear. CDR3 length: 13 amino acids. V was cut by 7 bases and J by 7 bases, with 20 bases left in between. CDR1 is SQVTM and CDR2 is ANQGSEA in the germline V gene. CDR3 in amino acids: CSALWALSREQYF. The DNA of the CDR3 is TGCAGCGCCCTATGGGCCCTCTCTAGGGAGCAGTACTTC.

The DNA for the CDR3 is TGCAGTGAAAGACTACTAAAATCGGATTGCTGCGGGACCTCCTACAATGAGCAGTTCTTC. As protein: CSERLLKSDCCGTSYNEQFF. The chain is built from TRBV20-1 and TRBJ2-1; D perhaps matches TRBD2 (6 bases). CDR1 and CDR2 from the germline V gene are DFQATT and SNEGSKA (reference sequence). CDR3 length equals 20 residues. Trimming left V 7 bases short and J 0 bases short, with 31 bases between.

This clonotype was observed at least ten times. The CDR3 is CAISEDHNNQPQHF. CDR3 nucleotide sequence: TGTGCCATCAGTGAGGACCATAACAATCAGCCCCAGCATTTT. The chain carries TRBV10-3 and TRBJ1-5; D is uncertain. CDR1 is ENHRY and CDR2 is SYGVKD in the germline V gene. Trimming cost V 2 bases and J 3 bases, with 8 bases left between them. The CDR3 has 14 residues.

DNA of the CDR3: TGTGCCAGCAGGTTTCCCACAAGTGGCCTGAACACTGAAGCTTTCTTT. This sequence encodes CASRFPTSGLNTEAFF. The chain combines TRBV7-9 with TRBJ1-1; D unresolved. The germline V gene encodes CDR1 SEHNR and CDR2 FQNEAQ (reference sequence). There are 16 residues in the CDR3. The germline V and J ends were trimmed by 6 bases and 0 bases, with 17 bases remaining between them.

The DNA for the CDR3 is TGCAGCGTCCGCAGGGGTAATACGCAGTATTTT. It specifies CSVRRGNTQYF. The chain joins TRBV29-1 to TRBJ2-3, with a weak D call TRBD1 (6 bases). Germline CDR1 and CDR2: SQVTM and ANQGSEA. The CDR3 contains 11 residues. Trimming cost V 6 bases and J 7 bases, with 11 bases left between them.

This clonotype was counted at least ten times. The V call is TRBV28, the J call TRBJ1-3; D may be TRBD1 (6 bases). Trimming left V 7 bases short and J 2 bases short, with 15 bases between. CDR3 length: 15 amino acids. In germline, CDR1 is MDHEN, CDR2 SYDVKM. CDR3 loop: CASIGGAGTGNTIYF. CDR3 nucleotides: TGTGCCAGCATCGGGGGCGCCGGAACTGGAAACACCATATATTTT.

This chain uses TRBV5-6 with TRBJ2-1, with D possibly being TRBD2 (5 bases). This CDR3 is 16 amino acids long. The germline CDR1 and CDR2 sequences are SGHDT and YYEEEE. Trimming removed 4 bases at V and 4 bases at J, with 18 bases between. CDR3 nucleotides: TGTGCCAGCAGCCGTATAGCGAACTACATATACAATGAGCAGTTCTTC. Amino acids: CASSRIANYIYNEQFF.

On this clonotype itself: Since a much larger clone is just one base distant, this may be a read error. The CDR3 DNA reads TGCAGCGTTGATGGGGCAACGACTAGGCTTGAGCAGCTCTTC. Translating it yields CSVDGATTRLEQLF. This sequence joins TRBV29-1 and TRBJ2-1, with D possibly being TRBD2 (6 bases). This CDR3 is 14 amino acids long. Germline V gives CDR1 SQVTM, CDR2 ANQGSEA.

The chain is built from TRBV29-1 and TRBJ1-2, with TRBD1 matching over 8 bases. Germline values: CDR1 SQVTM, CDR2 ANQGSEA. The CDR3 sequence is 13 residues long. V was pared by 3 bases and J by 14 bases, with 14 bases of the junction left unmatched. Here the CDR3 DNA reads TGCAGCGTTGAGTACCCGGGACAGGCCATCCCTACCTTC. It codes for CSVEYPGQAIPTF.

This clonotype was detected many times. V gene TRBV20-1 combines with J gene TRBJ2-1; tentatively, D is TRBD2 (6 bases). The ends were cut back, 5 bases at V and 5 bases at J, with 19 bases in the middle. This CDR3 spans 15 amino acids. In germline, CDR1 is DFQATT, CDR2 SNEGSKA (reference sequence). The CDR3 bases are TGCAGTGCTTTGTCCGAGCGACTAGTACACAATGAGCAGTTCTTC. Its protein is CSALSERLVHNEQFF.

This sequence joins TRBV11-1 and TRBJ2-1, with 12 bases lining up with TRBD1. Trimming removed 3 bases from V and 6 bases from J; junction bases left unmatched: 9. The CDR3 extends over 17 amino acids. Germline V CDR1 and CDR2: SGHAT, FQDESV (reference sequence). This CDR3 is CASSFGPGQGAFNEQFF. DNA for the CDR3: TGTGCCAGCAGCTTTGGGCCGGGACAGGGGGCCTTCAATGAGCAGTTCTTC. The whole variable domain, remainder taken from reference TRBV11-1 and TRBJ2-1, is EAEVAQSPRYKITEKSQAVAFWCDPISGHATLYWYRQILGQGPELLVQFQDESVVDDSQLPKDRFSAERLKGVDSTLKIQPAELGDSAMYLCASSFGPGQGAFNEQFFGPGTRLTVL.

This clonotype has ten or more counts. The gene calls are TRBV5-1 and TRBJ1-2, with 8 bases that match TRBD1. The ends lost 2 bases at V and 6 bases at J; junction bases unmatched: 9. Germline loops: CDR1 SGHRS, CDR2 YFSETQ. The CDR3 totals 15 residues. The chain's CDR3 is CASSFPGQGSDGYTF. The CDR3 DNA sequence: TGCGCCAGCAGCTTCCCCGGACAGGGATCGGATGGCTACACCTTC.

This clonotype showed up just a few times. V and J are TRBV15 and TRBJ2-1, with TRBD2 matching 11 bases. CDR3 length equals 15 residues. Germline V lookup: CDR1 LNHNV, CDR2 YYDKDF (reference sequence). Trimming cost V 5 bases and J 5 bases; bases outside gene matches: 5. The CDR3 reads CATSGGLAGHNEQFF. CDR3 bases: TGTGCCACCAGCGGCGGACTAGCGGGTCACAATGAGCAGTTCTTC.